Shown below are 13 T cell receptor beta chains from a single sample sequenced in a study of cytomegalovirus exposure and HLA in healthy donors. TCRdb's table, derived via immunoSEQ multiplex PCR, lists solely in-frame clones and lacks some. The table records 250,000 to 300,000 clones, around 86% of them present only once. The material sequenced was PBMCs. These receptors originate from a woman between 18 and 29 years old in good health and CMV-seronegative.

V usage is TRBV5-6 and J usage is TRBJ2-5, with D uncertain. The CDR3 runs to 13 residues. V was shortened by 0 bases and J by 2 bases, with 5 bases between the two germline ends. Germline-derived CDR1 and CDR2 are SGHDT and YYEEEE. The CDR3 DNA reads TGTGCCAGCAGCTTGGTTCAGCAAGAGACCCAGTACTTC. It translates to CASSLVQQETQYF.

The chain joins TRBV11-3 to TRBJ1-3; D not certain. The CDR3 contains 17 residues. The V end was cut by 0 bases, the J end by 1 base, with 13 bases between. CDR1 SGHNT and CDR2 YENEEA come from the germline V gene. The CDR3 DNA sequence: TGTGCCAGCAGCTTAGATATTACATTCTTATCTGGAAACACCATATATTTT. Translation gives CASSLDITFLSGNTIYF. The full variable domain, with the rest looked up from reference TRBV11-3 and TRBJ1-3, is EAGVVQSPRYKIIEKKQPVAFWCNPISGHNTLYWYLQNLGQGPELLIRYENEEAVDDSQLPKDRFSAERLKGVDSTLKIQPAELGDSAVYLCASSLDITFLSGNTIYFGEGSWLTVV.

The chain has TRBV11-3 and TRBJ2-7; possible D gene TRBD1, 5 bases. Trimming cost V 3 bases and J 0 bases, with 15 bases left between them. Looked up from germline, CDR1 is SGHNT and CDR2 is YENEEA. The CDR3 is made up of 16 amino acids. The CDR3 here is CASSLGQAGLSYEQYF. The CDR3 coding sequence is TGTGCCAGCAGCTTGGGGCAGGCAGGCCTCTCCTACGAGCAGTACTTC.

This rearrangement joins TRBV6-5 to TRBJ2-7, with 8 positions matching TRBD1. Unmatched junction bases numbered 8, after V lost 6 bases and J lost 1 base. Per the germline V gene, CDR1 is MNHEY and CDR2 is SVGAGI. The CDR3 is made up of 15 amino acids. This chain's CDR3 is CASSDDRGSSYEQYF. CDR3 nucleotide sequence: TGTGCCAGCAGCGACGACAGGGGATCTTCCTACGAGCAGTACTTC.

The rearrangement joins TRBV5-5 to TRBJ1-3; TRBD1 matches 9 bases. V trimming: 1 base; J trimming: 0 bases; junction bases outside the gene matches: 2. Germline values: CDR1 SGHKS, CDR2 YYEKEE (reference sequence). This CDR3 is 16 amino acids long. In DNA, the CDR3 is TGTGCCAGCAGCTTGACAGGGGGCTTCTCTGGAAACACCATATATTTT. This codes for CASSLTGGFSGNTIYF.

This CDR3 is CAWSRSAGGLGEKLFF. For the CDR3, the DNA is TGTGCCTGGAGTCGCTCCGCGGGGGGGCTTGGGGAAAAACTGTTTTTT. The chain combines TRBV30 with TRBJ1-4; D possibly corresponds to TRBD1 (6 bases). V shed 2 bases and J shed 8 bases, with 21 bases lying between them. The CDR3 is 16 residues long. Looked up from germline, CDR1 is GTSNPN and CDR2 is SVGIG (reference sequence).

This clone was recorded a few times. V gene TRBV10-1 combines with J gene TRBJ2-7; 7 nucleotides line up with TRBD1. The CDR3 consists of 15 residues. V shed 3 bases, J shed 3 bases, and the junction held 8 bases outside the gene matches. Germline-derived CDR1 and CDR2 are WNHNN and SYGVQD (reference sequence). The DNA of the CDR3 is TGCGCCAGCAGTGAATTGGCGACAGGGATCTACGAGCAGTACTTC. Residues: CASSELATGIYEQYF.

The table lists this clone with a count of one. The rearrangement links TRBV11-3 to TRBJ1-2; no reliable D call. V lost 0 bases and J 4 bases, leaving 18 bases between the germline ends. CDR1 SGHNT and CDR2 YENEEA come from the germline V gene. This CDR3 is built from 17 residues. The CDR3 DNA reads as TGTGCCAGCAGCTTAGAAGACACGGCCCCTCATTCCTATGGCTACACCTTC. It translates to CASSLEDTAPHSYGYTF. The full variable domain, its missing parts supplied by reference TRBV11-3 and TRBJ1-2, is EAGVVQSPRYKIIEKKQPVAFWCNPISGHNTLYWYLQNLGQGPELLIRYENEEAVDDSQLPKDRFSAERLKGVDSTLKIQPAELGDSAVYLCASSLEDTAPHSYGYTFGSGTRLTVV.

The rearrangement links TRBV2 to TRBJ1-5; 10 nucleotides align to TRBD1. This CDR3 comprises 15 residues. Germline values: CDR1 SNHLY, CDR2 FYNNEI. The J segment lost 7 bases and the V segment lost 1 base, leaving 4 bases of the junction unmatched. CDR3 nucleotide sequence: TGTGCCAGCAGTGAAGGACAGGGGGCTAGGCAGCCCCAGCATTTT. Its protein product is CASSEGQGARQPQHF.

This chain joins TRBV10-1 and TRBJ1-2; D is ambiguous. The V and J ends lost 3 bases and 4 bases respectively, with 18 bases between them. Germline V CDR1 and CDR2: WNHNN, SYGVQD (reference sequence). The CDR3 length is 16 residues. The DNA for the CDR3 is TGCGCCAGCAGTGATGAAGCAGCCCCCGACTTCTATGGCTACACCTTC. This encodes CASSDEAAPDFYGYTF.

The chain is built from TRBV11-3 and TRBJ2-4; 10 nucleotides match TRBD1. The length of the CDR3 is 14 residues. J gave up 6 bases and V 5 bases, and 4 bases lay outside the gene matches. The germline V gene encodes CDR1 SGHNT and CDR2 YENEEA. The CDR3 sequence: CASSVRDRGNIQYF. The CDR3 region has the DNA TGTGCCAGCAGCGTCCGGGACAGGGGAAACATTCAGTACTTC.

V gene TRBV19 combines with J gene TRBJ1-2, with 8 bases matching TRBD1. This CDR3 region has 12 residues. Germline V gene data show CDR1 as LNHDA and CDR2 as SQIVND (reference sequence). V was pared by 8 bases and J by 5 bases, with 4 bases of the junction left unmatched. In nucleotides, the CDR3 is TGTGCCAGTTCGAGGACAGGGTATGGCTACACCTTC. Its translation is CASSRTGYGYTF.

The CDR3 nucleotides are TGTGCCAGCAGTTTATGGACGGGGACACCTTACAATGAGCAGTTCTTC. Encoded protein: CASSLWTGTPYNEQFF. The J gene is TRBJ2-1, the V gene TRBV27, with D maybe TRBD1 (6 bases). CDR1 is MNHEY and CDR2 is SMNVEV in the germline V gene (reference sequence). The CDR3 consists of 16 residues. Trimming cost V 1 base and J 4 bases, with 14 bases left between them.